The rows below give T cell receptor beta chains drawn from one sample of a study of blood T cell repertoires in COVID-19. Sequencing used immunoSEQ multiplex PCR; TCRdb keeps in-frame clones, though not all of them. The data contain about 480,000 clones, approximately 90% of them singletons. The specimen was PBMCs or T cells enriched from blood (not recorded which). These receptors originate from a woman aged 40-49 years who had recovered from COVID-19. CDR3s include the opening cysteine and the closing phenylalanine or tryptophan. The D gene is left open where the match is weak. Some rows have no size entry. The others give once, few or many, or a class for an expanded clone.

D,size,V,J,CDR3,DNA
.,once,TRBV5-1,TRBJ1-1,CASSLEDSSNTEAFF,TGCGCCAGCAGCCTAGAGGACAGTTCGAACACTGAAGCTTTCTTT
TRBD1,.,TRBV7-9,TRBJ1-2,CASSLGGTGALYGYTF,TGTGCCAGCAGCTTAGGAGGGACAGGGGCCCTCTATGGCTACACCTTC
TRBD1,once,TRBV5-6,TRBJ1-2,CASSWDSPNSYGYTF,TGTGCCAGCAGTTGGGACAGCCCGAACTCCTATGGCTACACCTTC
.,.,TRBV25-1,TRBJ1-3,CASSESRTGGNTIYF,TGTGCCAGCAGTGAAAGCAGAACGGGAGGAAACACCATATATTTT
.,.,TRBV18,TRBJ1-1,CASSPLGLTNTEAFF,TGTGCCAGCTCACCACTAGGACTGACGAACACTGAAGCTTTCTTT
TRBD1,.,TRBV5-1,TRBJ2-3,CASSAGGHTTDTQYF,TGCGCCAGCAGTGCAGGGGGACATACAACAGATACGCAGTATTTT
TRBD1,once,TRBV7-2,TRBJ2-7,CASSWGQVSDEQYF,TGTGCCAGCAGCTGGGGACAGGTTTCCGACGAGCAGTACTTC
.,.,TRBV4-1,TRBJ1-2,CASSPTFRNYGYTF,TGCGCCAGCAGCCCGACATTCAGGAACTATGGCTACACCTTC
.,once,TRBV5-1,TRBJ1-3,CASSLAAVSSGNTIYF,TGCGCCAGCAGTCTGGCCGCTGTAAGCTCTGGAAACACCATATATTTT
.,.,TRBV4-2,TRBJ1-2,CASSRRGNNYGYTF,TGTGCCAGCAGCAGAAGGGGGAATAACTATGGCTACACCTTC
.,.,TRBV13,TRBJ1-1,CASSLRSGGTEAFF,TGTGCCAGCAGCTTGAGGTCGGGAGGAACTGAAGCTTTCTTT
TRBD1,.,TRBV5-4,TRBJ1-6,CASSWDRESSPLHF,TGTGCCAGCAGTTGGGACAGGGAAAGTTCACCCCTCCACTTT
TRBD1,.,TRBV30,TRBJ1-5,CALDRGANQPQHF,TGTGCCTTAGACAGGGGGGCCAATCAGCCCCAGCATTTT
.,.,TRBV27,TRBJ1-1,CASSLSVEGNTEAFF,TGTGCCAGCAGTTTATCGGTCGAGGGGAACACTGAAGCTTTCTTT
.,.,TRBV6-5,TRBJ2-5,CASSGTRKIQETQYF,TGTGCCAGCAGCGGGACTCGAAAAATTCAAGAGACCCAGTACTTC
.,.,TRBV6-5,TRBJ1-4,CASTPARTPEKLFF,TGTGCCAGCACCCCAGCCCGGACACCAGAAAAACTGTTTTTT
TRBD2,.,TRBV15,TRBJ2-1,CATSKPPGLAGVHEQFF,TGTGCCACCAGCAAGCCCCCGGGACTAGCGGGAGTTCATGAGCAGTTCTTC
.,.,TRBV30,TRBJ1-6,CAWTRTANSPLHF,TGTGCCTGGACCCGCACAGCTAATTCACCCCTCCACTTT
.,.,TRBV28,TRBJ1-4,CASTPGALREKLFF,TGTGCCAGCACCCCTGGAGCCCTGAGGGAAAAACTGTTTTTT
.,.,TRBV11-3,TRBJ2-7,CASSLPDTPPYEQYF,TGTGCCAGCAGTCTCCCAGACACTCCTCCCTACGAGCAGTACTTC
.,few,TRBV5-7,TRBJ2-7,CASSPTGTGHLSYEQYF,TGTGCCAGCAGCCCTACGGGCACAGGACATTTGTCCTACGAGCAGTACTTC
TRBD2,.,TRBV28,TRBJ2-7,CASKGAGKLYEQYF,TGTGCCAGCAAAGGAGCGGGAAAACTTTACGAGCAGTACTTC
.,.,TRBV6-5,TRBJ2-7,CASGRGREYEQYF,TGTGCCAGCGGGCGGGGTAGGGAATACGAGCAGTACTTC
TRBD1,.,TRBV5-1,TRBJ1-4,CASGDRGEKLFF,TGCGCCAGCGGGGACAGGGGGGAAAAACTGTTTTTT
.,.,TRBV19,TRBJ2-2,CASTLTSQNAGELFF,TGTGCCAGTACCTTGACAAGCCAGAACGCCGGGGAGCTGTTTTTT
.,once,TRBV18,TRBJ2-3,CASSPILSTDTQYF,TGTGCCAGCTCACCAATACTCAGCACAGATACGCAGTATTTT
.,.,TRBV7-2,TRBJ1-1,CASSSLPGIGIEAFF,TGTGCCAGCAGCTCGCTCCCAGGGATTGGGATTGAAGCTTTCTTT
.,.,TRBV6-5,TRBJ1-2,CASSYAQGQDTF,TGTGCCAGCAGTTACGCCCAGGGCCAGGACACCTTC
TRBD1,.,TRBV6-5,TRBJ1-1,CASSYFPGQVDSEAFF,TGTGCCAGCAGTTACTTTCCGGGACAGGTTGATTCTGAAGCTTTCTTT
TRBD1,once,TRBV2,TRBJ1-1,CASPDRENTEAFF,TGTGCCAGCCCTGACAGGGAGAACACTGAAGCTTTCTTT